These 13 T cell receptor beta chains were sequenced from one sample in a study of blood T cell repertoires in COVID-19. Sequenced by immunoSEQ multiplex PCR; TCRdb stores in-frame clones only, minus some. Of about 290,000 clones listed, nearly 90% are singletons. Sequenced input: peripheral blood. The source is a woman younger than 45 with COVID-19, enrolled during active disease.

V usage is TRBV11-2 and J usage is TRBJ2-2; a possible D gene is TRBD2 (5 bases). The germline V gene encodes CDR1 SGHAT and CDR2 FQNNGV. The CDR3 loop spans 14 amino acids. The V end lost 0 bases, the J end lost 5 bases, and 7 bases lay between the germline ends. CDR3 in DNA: TGTGCCAGCAGCTTAGAGCCGGGGACCGGGGAGCTGTTTTTT. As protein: CASSLEPGTGELFF.

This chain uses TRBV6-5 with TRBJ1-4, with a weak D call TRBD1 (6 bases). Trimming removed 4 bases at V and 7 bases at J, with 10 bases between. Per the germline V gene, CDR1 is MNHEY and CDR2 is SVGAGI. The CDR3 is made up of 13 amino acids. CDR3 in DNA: TGTGCCAGCAGTTTTACGACAGGTGAAAAACTGTTTTTT. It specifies CASSFTTGEKLFF.

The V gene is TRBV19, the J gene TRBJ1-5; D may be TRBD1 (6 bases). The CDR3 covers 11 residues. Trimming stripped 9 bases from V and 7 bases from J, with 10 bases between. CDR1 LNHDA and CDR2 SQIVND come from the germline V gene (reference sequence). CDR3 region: CARQGCQPQHF. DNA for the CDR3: TGTGCCAGACAGGGATGCCAGCCCCAGCATTTT.

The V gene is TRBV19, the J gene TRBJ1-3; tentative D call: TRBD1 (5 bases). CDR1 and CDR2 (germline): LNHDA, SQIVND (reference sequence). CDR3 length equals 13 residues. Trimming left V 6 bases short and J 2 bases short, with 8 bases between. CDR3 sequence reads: CASSGGPGNTIYF. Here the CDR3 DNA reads TGTGCCAGTAGCGGGGGACCTGGAAACACCATATATTTT.

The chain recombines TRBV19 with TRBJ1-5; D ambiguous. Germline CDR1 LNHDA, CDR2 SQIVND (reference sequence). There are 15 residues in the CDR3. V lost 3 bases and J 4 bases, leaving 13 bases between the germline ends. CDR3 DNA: TGTGCCAGTAGTATCTATCAGGTACGGAATCAGCCCCAGCATTTT. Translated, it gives CASSIYQVRNQPQHF.

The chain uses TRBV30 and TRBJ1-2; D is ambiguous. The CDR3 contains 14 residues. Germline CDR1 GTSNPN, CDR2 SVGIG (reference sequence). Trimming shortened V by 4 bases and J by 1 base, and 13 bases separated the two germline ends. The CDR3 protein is CAWTRGEDNYGYTF. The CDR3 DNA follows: TGTGCCTGGACCCGCGGAGAAGATAACTATGGCTACACCTTC.

CDR3 DNA sequence: TGTGCCAGCTCCGAGGAGCGGGGGCCATCCTACGAGCAGTACTTC. Translated, it gives CASSEERGPSYEQYF. The genes are TRBV7-9 and TRBJ2-7, with 8 bases matching TRBD2. Per the germline V gene, CDR1 is SEHNR and CDR2 is FQNEAQ (reference sequence). The CDR3 runs to 15 residues. J lost 1 base, V lost 8 bases, and 10 bases had no gene match.

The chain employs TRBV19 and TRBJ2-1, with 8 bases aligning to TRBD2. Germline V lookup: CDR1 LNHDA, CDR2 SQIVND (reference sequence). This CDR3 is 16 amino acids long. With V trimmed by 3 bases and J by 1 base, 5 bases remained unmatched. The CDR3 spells CASSMVGGGSYNEQFF. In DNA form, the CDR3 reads TGTGCCAGTAGTATGGTAGGCGGGGGGTCCTACAATGAGCAGTTCTTC.

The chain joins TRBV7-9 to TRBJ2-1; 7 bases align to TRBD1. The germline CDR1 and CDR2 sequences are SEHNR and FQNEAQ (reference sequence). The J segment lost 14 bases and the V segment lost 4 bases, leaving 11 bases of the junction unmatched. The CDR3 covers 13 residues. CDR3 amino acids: CASSSLLTGKEFF. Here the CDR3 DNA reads TGTGCCAGCAGCTCCCTGCTGACAGGGAAGGAGTTCTTC.

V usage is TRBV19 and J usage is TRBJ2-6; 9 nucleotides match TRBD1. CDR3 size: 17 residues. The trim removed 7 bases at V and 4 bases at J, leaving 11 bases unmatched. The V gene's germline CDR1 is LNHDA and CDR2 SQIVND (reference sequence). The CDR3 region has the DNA TGTGCCAGTAACGCCGGGACAGGGTCGACGGGGGCCAACGTCCTGACTTTC. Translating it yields CASNAGTGSTGANVLTF.

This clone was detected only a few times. The CDR3, as DNA: TGTGCCAGCCAAGGGAGGTTGAGATCCGGGGAGCTGTTTTTT. Encoded protein: CASQGRLRSGELFF. This sequence joins TRBV7-8 and TRBJ2-2; tentative D call: TRBD2 (6 bases). This CDR3 contains 14 residues. The germline gives CDR1 SGHVS, CDR2 FQNEAQ. The V end lost 8 bases, the J end lost 6 bases, and 16 bases lay between the germline ends.

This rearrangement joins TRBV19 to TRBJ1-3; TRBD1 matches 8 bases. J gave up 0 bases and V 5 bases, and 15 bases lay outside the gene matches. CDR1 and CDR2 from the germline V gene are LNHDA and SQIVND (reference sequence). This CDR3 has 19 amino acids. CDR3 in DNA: TGTGCCAGTAGTTCAATTCGGACAGGGCATAAGAGCTCTGGAAACACCATATATTTT. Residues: CASSSIRTGHKSSGNTIYF.

For the CDR3, the DNA is TGTGCCAGCAGCCGACGGACTGACTCGAATGGCTACACCTTC. Protein product: CASSRRTDSNGYTF. The genes are TRBV6-5 and TRBJ1-2; no firm D call. CDR3 length: 14 amino acids. In germline, CDR1 is MNHEY, CDR2 SVGAGI. Trimming took off 6 bases at V and 6 bases at J, with 17 bases between the two ends.